The 21 T cell receptor beta chains below come from one sample, sequenced in a study of STAT5B mutations in CD4+ large granular lymphocyte leukemia. Data came from immunoSEQ multiplex PCR; TCRdb stores just in-frame clones and leaves some out. The table includes some 30,000 clones, roughly 80% detected once. Material for sequencing was CD4+ T cells from blood buffy coats. The receptors were gathered from a human donor in good health.

This chain links TRBV18 with TRBJ2-7; D may be TRBD1 (6 bases). V lost 2 bases to trimming and J lost 0 bases, with 8 bases between them. CDR1 is KGHSH, CDR2 LQKENI, per germline. CDR3 size: 14 residues. The CDR3 region has the DNA TGTGCCAGCTCACCAAGGACAGCCTCCTACGAGCAGTACTTC. It encodes CASSPRTASYEQYF.

This clone was picked up a small number of times. The CDR3: CASRSQGAGNQPQHF. For the CDR3, the DNA is TGTGCCAGCAGATCACAGGGGGCTGGCAATCAGCCCCAGCATTTT. V and J are TRBV28 and TRBJ1-5; 9 positions match TRBD1. CDR3 size: 15 residues. Unmatched junction bases numbered 5, after V lost 6 bases and J lost 2 bases. The V gene's germline CDR1 is MDHEN and CDR2 SYDVKM.

The chain combines TRBV27 with TRBJ2-7; the D is unclear. Germline CDR1 reads MNHEY; CDR2 reads SMNVEV (reference sequence). This CDR3 contains 13 residues. The germline V and J ends were trimmed by 4 bases and 5 bases, with 12 bases remaining between them. CDR3 bases: TGTGCCAGCAGTTCCCAAGTTCCTAACGAGCAGTACTTC. Protein sequence: CASSSQVPNEQYF.

This rearrangement joins TRBV28 to TRBJ1-2; the match to TRBD1 covers 7 bases. V lost 3 bases and J lost 0; bases outside the gene matches: 1. From germline, CDR1 is MDHEN and CDR2 SYDVKM. CDR3 length: 14 amino acids. CDR3 DNA: TGTGCCAGCAGTTTGACAGGGCCTAACTATGGCTACACCTTC. Protein product: CASSLTGPNYGYTF.

The V and J genes are TRBV4-1 and TRBJ2-3, with D tentatively TRBD1 (5 bases). The germline V and J ends were trimmed by 4 bases and 2 bases, with 16 bases remaining between them. This CDR3 has 16 residues. CDR1 and CDR2 (germline): MGHRA, YSYEKL. The CDR3 sequence is CASSRAPGSDTDTQYF. CDR3 DNA: TGCGCCAGCAGCCGAGCACCAGGGTCGGACACAGATACGCAGTATTTT.

The chain joins TRBV7-6 to TRBJ2-2; D may match TRBD1 or TRBD2 (5 bases each). CDR3 size: 14 residues. Germline CDR1 reads SGHVS; CDR2 reads FNYEAQ. V lost 4 bases, J lost 4 bases, and 10 bases lay in between. Here the CDR3 reads CASSSSGSTGELFF. DNA of the CDR3: TGTGCCAGCAGCTCGTCAGGGAGCACCGGGGAGCTGTTTTTT.

The chain uses TRBV5-6 and TRBJ2-7, with 14 bases fitting TRBD2. CDR1 SGHDT and CDR2 YYEEEE come from the germline V gene. V was clipped by 6 bases and J by 4 bases; unmatched bases: 9. The CDR3 is made up of 16 amino acids. CDR3: CASIRMGTSGSYEQYF. DNA for the CDR3: TGTGCCAGCATCCGGATGGGGACTAGCGGGAGTTACGAGCAGTACTTC. The complete variable domain, with remaining parts taken from reference TRBV5-6 and TRBJ2-7, reads DAGVTQSPTHLIKTRGQQVTLRCSPKSGHDTVSWYQQALGQGPQFIFQYYEEEERQRGNFPDRFSGHQFPNYSSELNVNALLLGDSALYLCASIRMGTSGSYEQYFGPGTRLTVT.

The chain has TRBV28 and TRBJ1-1; 8 positions agree with TRBD1. The CDR3 is 15 residues long. Germline V CDR1 and CDR2: MDHEN, SYDVKM. With 6 bases clipped from V and 11 bases from J, the junction kept 17 bases outside the gene matches. CDR3 DNA: TGTGCCAGCAGCCAGTTCCAGGGGGCGCTCAGTTTGGCTTTCTTT. This codes for CASSQFQGALSLAFF.

This chain connects TRBV19 to TRBJ2-4; D possibly corresponds to TRBD2 (6 bases). This CDR3 region has 15 residues. Germline V lookup: CDR1 LNHDA, CDR2 SQIVND (reference sequence). Trimming took 1 base from V and 8 from J, leaving 15 bases between them. The CDR3 bases are TGTGCCAGTAGTATAGGCGGAGGGGCTAGGGACATTCAGTACTTC. Its translation is CASSIGGGARDIQYF.

The chain links TRBV7-6 to TRBJ2-3; TRBD2 agrees at 8 bases. In germline, CDR1 is SGHVS, CDR2 FNYEAQ. CDR3 length: 15 residues. V lost 1 base and J lost 4; bases outside the gene matches: 4. The DNA for the CDR3 is TGTGCCAGCAGCTTAGGTCCAGCGGGAGCAGATACGCAGTATTTT. It codes for CASSLGPAGADTQYF.

The chain combines TRBV7-6 with TRBJ2-7, with 11 bases aligning to TRBD2. The ends lost 2 bases at V and 1 base at J; junction bases unmatched: 10. Germline V gene lookup returns CDR1 SGHVS and CDR2 FNYEAQ. This CDR3 spans 18 amino acids. The CDR3 DNA reads TGTGCCAGCAGCTTAACAGGTAGCGGGAGGGCCAGGTCCTACGAGCAGTACTTC. Translating gives CASSLTGSGRARSYEQYF. Full variable domain (remainder filled in from reference TRBV7-6 and TRBJ2-7): GAGVSQSPRYKVTKRGQDVALRCDPISGHVSLYWYRQALGQGPEFLTYFNYEAQQDKSGLPNDRFSAERPEGSISTLTIQRTEQRDSAMYRCASSLTGSGRARSYEQYFGPGTRLTVT.

This clone was counted a few times. This chain uses TRBV6-1 with TRBJ2-7, with a weak D call TRBD2 (6 bases). Trimming left V 6 bases short and J 2 bases short, with 11 bases between. From germline, CDR1 is MNHNS and CDR2 SASEGT. The CDR3 has 13 residues. CDR3: CASSRAGTYEQYF. Here the CDR3 DNA reads TGTGCCAGCAGCCGAGCGGGCACCTACGAGCAGTACTTC.

The chain combines TRBV28 with TRBJ1-2; D gene unclear. Germline CDR1 MDHEN, CDR2 SYDVKM. Trimming left V 10 bases short and J 0 bases short, with 12 bases between. The CDR3 totals 13 residues. The CDR3 nucleotides read TGTGCCACCACGCGTCCAGCTAACTATGGCTACACCTTC. Amino acid sequence: CATTRPANYGYTF.

The rearrangement uses TRBV28 and TRBJ2-7, with 8 bases matching TRBD1. This CDR3 has 13 amino acids. Looked up from germline, CDR1 is MDHEN and CDR2 is SYDVKM. V dropped 6 bases and J dropped 12; count of bases not matched to a gene: 13. DNA for the CDR3: TGTGCCAGCAGCCTCGACAGGGGCCTCCAACCGTACTTC. Protein product: CASSLDRGLQPYF.

The genes are TRBV18 and TRBJ2-7; D is unresolved. The germline V and J ends were trimmed by 6 bases and 2 bases, with 14 bases remaining between them. The CDR3 runs to 14 residues. The germline gives CDR1 KGHSH, CDR2 LQKENI. This chain's CDR3 is CASSDAMGTYEQYF. The DNA of the CDR3 is TGTGCCAGCTCTGACGCCATGGGCACCTACGAGCAGTACTTC.

This clone has just one count. The genes are TRBV7-9 and TRBJ2-7; D possibly uses TRBD1 or TRBD2 (5 bases each). With 1 base removed from V and 7 bases from J, the gap between germline ends came to 11 bases. The CDR3 covers 13 residues. Looked up from germline, CDR1 is SEHNR and CDR2 is FQNEAQ (reference sequence). The CDR3 DNA reads as TGTGCCAGCAGCTTAGACGCGTGGGGGGAGCAGTACTTC. Amino acid sequence: CASSLDAWGEQYF.

The chain employs TRBV30 and TRBJ2-2, with D maybe TRBD2 (5 bases). Trimming pared 0 bases from V and 6 bases from J, leaving 17 bases between. The germline V gene has CDR1 GTSNPN and CDR2 SVGIG (reference sequence). The CDR3 has 16 amino acids. DNA of the CDR3: TGTGCCTGGAGTGTAAGGGTGCGCGCGGGCTCCGGGGAGCTGTTTTTT. Translation: CAWSVRVRAGSGELFF.

The rearrangement links TRBV6-1 to TRBJ1-2, with D perhaps TRBD1 (6 bases). The CDR3 contains 14 residues. From germline, CDR1 is MNHNS and CDR2 SASEGT. Deletions cut 1 base from V and 5 bases from J, with 11 bases between. CDR3 in amino acids: CASSEGTASYGYTF. The DNA of the CDR3 is TGTGCCAGCAGTGAAGGGACAGCTAGTTATGGCTACACCTTC.

The chain carries TRBV5-1 and TRBJ2-1; D not resolved. The germline CDR1 and CDR2 sequences are SGHRS and YFSETQ. Trimming removed 1 base at V and 7 bases at J, with 6 bases between. The CDR3 has 12 amino acids. CDR3: CASSLYGNEQFF. The CDR3 DNA is TGCGCCAGCAGCTTGTATGGGAATGAGCAGTTCTTC.

This clone was found a few times. V gene TRBV5-4 combines with J gene TRBJ1-4; 9 bases map to TRBD1. V was clipped by 4 bases and J by 6 bases; unmatched bases: 7. The CDR3 length is 15 residues. Per the germline V gene, CDR1 is SGHNT and CDR2 is YYREEE (reference sequence). The CDR3 DNA follows: TGTGCCAGCAGCGCAAACAGGGGGCTGGATGAAAAACTGTTTTTT. This encodes CASSANRGLDEKLFF.

The chain employs TRBV18 and TRBJ2-1; no firm D call. Trimming cost V 3 bases and J 6 bases, with 12 bases left between them. Germline V gene lookup returns CDR1 KGHSH and CDR2 LQKENI. The CDR3 is 14 amino acids. CDR3 loop: CASSPVKPVNEQFF. CDR3 nucleotides: TGTGCCAGCTCACCGGTTAAGCCGGTCAATGAGCAGTTCTTC.